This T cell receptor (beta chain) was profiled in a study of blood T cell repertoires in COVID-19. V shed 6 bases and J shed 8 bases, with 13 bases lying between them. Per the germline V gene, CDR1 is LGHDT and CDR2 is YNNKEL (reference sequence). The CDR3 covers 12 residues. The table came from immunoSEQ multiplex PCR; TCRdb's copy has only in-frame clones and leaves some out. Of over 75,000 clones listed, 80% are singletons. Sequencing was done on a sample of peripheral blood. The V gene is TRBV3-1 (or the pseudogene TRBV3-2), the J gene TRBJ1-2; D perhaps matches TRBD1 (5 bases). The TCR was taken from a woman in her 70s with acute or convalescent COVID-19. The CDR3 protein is CASRAPGKGYTF. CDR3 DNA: TGTGCCAGCAGGGCGCCAGGGAAAGGCTACACCTTC.